One sample yielded the 20 T cell receptor beta chains listed below, sequenced in a study of Tregs in tolerant kidney transplant recipients. Some clones are missing from TCRdb's copy, which holds only in-frame ones; the method was immunoSEQ multiplex PCR. Counted here are about 69,000 clones, 85% to 90% occurring once; the ten biggest clones make up approximately 0.4%. The source was CD4+ T cells from blood, collected before the transplant. These TCRs come from a human donor who received a combined kidney and bone marrow transplant.

CDR3 in DNA: TGTGCCAGCAGCGCCGGACAGGGGGCGCTGGCCGGGGAGCTGTTTTTT. Its protein is CASSAGQGALAGELFF. This rearrangement joins TRBV7-9 to TRBJ2-2, with 11 bases matching TRBD1. Per the germline V gene, CDR1 is SEHNR and CDR2 is FQNEAQ (reference sequence). The CDR3 loop spans 16 amino acids. V was clipped by 5 bases and J by 6 bases; unmatched bases: 8.

The chain joins TRBV15 to TRBJ2-7; D is possibly TRBD2 (6 bases). The CDR3 extends over 15 amino acids. CDR1 is LNHNV and CDR2 is YYDKDF in the germline V gene (reference sequence). Trimming took off 0 bases at V and 2 bases at J, with 11 bases between the two ends. Here the CDR3 reads CATSRDWGDPYEQYF. The CDR3, as DNA: TGTGCCACCAGCAGAGATTGGGGGGACCCCTACGAGCAGTACTTC. Supplemented by reference TRBV15 and TRBJ2-7, the full variable domain reads DAMVIQNPRYQVTQFGKPVTLSCSQTLNHNVMYWYQQKSSQAPKLLFHYYDKDFNNEADTPDNFQSRRPNTSFCFLDIRSPGLGDTAMYLCATSRDWGDPYEQYFGPGTRLTVT.

The chain is built from TRBV18 and TRBJ2-1; 7 positions match TRBD2. The CDR3 length is 15 residues. Germline CDR1 reads KGHSH; CDR2 reads LQKENI. Trimming cost V 2 bases and J 2 bases; bases outside gene matches: 3. CDR3 coding DNA: TGTGCCAGCTCACCAGTCGGACTAGCCTACAATGAGCAGTTCTTC. Translation: CASSPVGLAYNEQFF. The complete variable domain, with remaining parts taken from reference TRBV18 and TRBJ2-1, reads NAGVMQNPRHLVRRRGQEARLRCSPMKGHSHVYWYRQLPEEGLKFMVYLQKENIIDESGMPKERFSAEFPKEGPSILRIQQVVRGDSAAYFCASSPVGLAYNEQFFGPGTRLTVL.

This clone was seen once. The CDR3 region has the DNA TGCGCCAGCAGTCGCAGCGGGAGTATGTCAGATACGCAGTATTTT. Amino acid sequence: CASSRSGSMSDTQYF. The chain links TRBV10-1 to TRBJ2-3, with 8 bases identical to TRBD2. The germline gives CDR1 WNHNN, CDR2 SYGVQD (reference sequence). V lost 5 bases to trimming and J lost 4 bases; unmatched junction nucleotides: 8. The CDR3 is 15 amino acids.

This sequence joins TRBV6-5 and TRBJ1-1; 8 bases align to TRBD1. Germline trimming cut 6 bases from V and 4 bases from J; bases unmatched to any gene: 4. In germline, CDR1 is MNHEY, CDR2 SVGAGI. The CDR3 runs 13 residues. The CDR3 bases are TGTGCCAGCAGACAGGGGGTGATCACTGAAGCTTTCTTT. It translates to CASRQGVITEAFF.

The V call is TRBV4-1, the J call TRBJ2-6; possible D gene TRBD1, 5 bases. Germline V CDR1 and CDR2: MGHRA, YSYEKL. V was shortened by 4 bases and J by 0 bases, with 16 bases between the two germline ends. This CDR3 spans 18 amino acids. The CDR3 loop is CASSLRQFPGSGANVLTF. CDR3 bases: TGCGCCAGCAGCCTTCGACAGTTCCCTGGCTCTGGGGCCAACGTCCTGACTTTC.

The chain carries TRBV7-2 and TRBJ1-3; 7 bases agree with TRBD1. Germline CDR1 SGHTA, CDR2 FQGNSA. This CDR3 region has 15 residues. V was clipped by 4 bases and J by 1 base; unmatched bases: 4. CDR3 amino acids: CASSSDRVSGNTIYF. The CDR3 DNA is TGTGCCAGCAGCTCTGACAGGGTGTCTGGAAACACCATATATTTT.

The chain recombines TRBV6-6 with TRBJ2-7, with 11 bases matching TRBD1. The V gene end was trimmed by 5 bases and the J gene end by 5 bases; junction bases not matched to a gene: 11. Germline V gene data show CDR1 as MNHNY and CDR2 as SVGAGI (reference sequence). This CDR3 has 16 amino acids. CDR3 sequence: CASSRRAGTGGNEQYF. The CDR3 DNA sequence: TGTGCCAGCAGTCGCCGAGCCGGGACAGGGGGTAACGAGCAGTACTTC.

The J gene is TRBJ1-4, the V gene TRBV28, with D unclear. There are 12 residues in the CDR3. Germline V gene lookup returns CDR1 MDHEN and CDR2 SYDVKM. Trimming pared 6 bases from V and 10 bases from J, leaving 12 bases between. CDR3 region: CASSEGPAKLFF. For the CDR3, the DNA is TGTGCCAGCAGCGAGGGCCCGGCAAAACTGTTTTTT.

This clone was recorded once. This chain links TRBV5-1 with TRBJ2-1; no firm D call. Trimming took off 10 bases at V and 2 bases at J, with 10 bases between the two ends. This CDR3 has 12 residues. Germline-derived CDR1 and CDR2 are SGHRS and YFSETQ. The CDR3 loop is CAARKPYNEQFF. The CDR3 bases are TGCGCCGCCAGGAAACCCTACAATGAGCAGTTCTTC. Full variable domain (missing parts from reference TRBV5-1 and TRBJ2-1): KAGVTQTPRYLIKTRGQQVTLSCSPISGHRSVSWYQQTPGQGLQFLFEYFSETQRNKGNFPGRFSGRQFSNSRSEMNVSTLELGDSALYLCAARKPYNEQFFGPGTRLTVL.

The rearrangement uses TRBV9 and TRBJ2-1, with TRBD2 matching over 8 bases. CDR1 is SGDLS, CDR2 YYNGEE, per germline. Trimming cost V 4 bases and J 6 bases; bases outside gene matches: 12. The CDR3 sequence is 16 residues long. The CDR3 DNA reads as TGTGCCAGCAGCAAATCCACAGCGGGAGAGGGCAATGAGCAGTTCTTC. This translates into CASSKSTAGEGNEQFF.

The rearrangement links TRBV2 to TRBJ1-5; possible D gene TRBD1, 6 bases. With 3 bases removed from V and 7 bases from J, the gap between germline ends came to 16 bases. CDR1 and CDR2 from the germline V gene are SNHLY and FYNNEI. The CDR3 length is 15 residues. This CDR3 is CASSESWGLEQPQHF. CDR3 sequence (DNA): TGTGCCAGCAGTGAGAGTTGGGGGCTCGAACAGCCCCAGCATTTT.

This clone has a count of ten or more. This sequence joins TRBV19 and TRBJ1-1, with 8 bases matching TRBD1. Germline V gives CDR1 LNHDA, CDR2 SQIVND (reference sequence). CDR3 length: 15 residues. V shed 8 bases, J shed 6 bases, and the junction held 14 bases outside the gene matches. This CDR3 is CASARGDRGRAEAFF. The CDR3 DNA reads TGTGCCAGTGCTCGGGGCGACAGGGGAAGGGCTGAAGCTTTCTTT.

This chain joins TRBV5-5 and TRBJ1-1, with unresolved D. The germline V gene has CDR1 SGHKS and CDR2 YYEKEE (reference sequence). CDR3 length equals 12 residues. Trimming removed 2 bases from V and 5 bases from J, with 7 bases in between. CDR3 in amino acids: CASSFSETEAFF. DNA of the CDR3: TGTGCCAGCAGCTTTAGCGAGACTGAAGCTTTCTTT.

The chain links TRBV29-1 to TRBJ2-3; 10 nucleotides match TRBD2. Per germline, CDR1 SQVTM and CDR2 ANQGSEA. The V segment lost 7 bases and the J segment 0 bases; nucleotides outside the gene matches: 4. The CDR3 spans 14 residues. CDR3 residues: CSGGLAESTDTQYF. Here the CDR3 DNA reads TGCAGCGGTGGACTAGCGGAAAGCACAGATACGCAGTATTTT.

V usage is TRBV27 and J usage is TRBJ2-7, with TRBD2 matching 8 bases. From germline, CDR1 is MNHEY and CDR2 SMNVEV (reference sequence). V lost 3 bases and J lost 0; bases outside the gene matches: 4. The CDR3 extends over 15 amino acids. The CDR3 DNA follows: TGTGCCAGCAGTTTTAGGCGGGAGGCCTCCTACGAGCAGTACTTC. It codes for CASSFRREASYEQYF.

The chain couples TRBV6-1 to TRBJ2-7; 9 bases fit TRBD2. The CDR3 has 14 residues. Unmatched junction bases numbered 12, after V lost 8 bases and J lost 7 bases. Germline V gene lookup returns CDR1 MNHNS and CDR2 SASEGT. This CDR3 reads CASRPVAGVGEQYF. The DNA of the CDR3 is TGTGCCAGCCGTCCGGTAGCGGGAGTGGGTGAGCAGTACTTC.

The chain couples TRBV19 to TRBJ1-1; TRBD1 might be the D (6 bases). Trimming took 6 bases from V and 0 from J, leaving 23 bases between them. This CDR3 comprises 18 residues. Germline V gene lookup returns CDR1 LNHDA and CDR2 SQIVND (reference sequence). The CDR3 coding sequence is TGTGCCAGTAGCATCAGGGGAGGGGGGCGAGCACTGAACACTGAAGCTTTCTTT. Translation: CASSIRGGGRALNTEAFF. Full variable domain (remainder filled in from reference TRBV19 and TRBJ1-1): DGGITQSPKYLFRKEGQNVTLSCEQNLNHDAMYWYRQDPGQGLRLIYYSQIVNDFQKGDIAEGYSVSREKKESFPLTVTSAQKNPTAFYLCASSIRGGGRALNTEAFFGQGTRLTVV.

J is TRBJ1-4 and V is TRBV28; D is unclear. The germline V and J ends were trimmed by 7 bases and 6 bases, with 15 bases remaining between them. Germline loops: CDR1 MDHEN, CDR2 SYDVKM. CDR3 size: 14 residues. The CDR3 spells CASTRRREDEKLFF. The CDR3, as DNA: TGTGCCAGCACTCGGCGGAGGGAGGATGAAAAACTGTTTTTT.

The chain carries TRBV11-1 and TRBJ1-2, with D possibly matching TRBD1 (6 bases). Trimming removed 5 bases from V and 5 bases from J, with 12 bases in between. The CDR3 runs 13 residues. The germline V gene has CDR1 SGHAT and CDR2 FQDESV (reference sequence). For the CDR3, the DNA is TGTGCCAGCAGCCCCGGGGGGCCGTATGGCTACACCTTC. Translated, it gives CASSPGGPYGYTF.